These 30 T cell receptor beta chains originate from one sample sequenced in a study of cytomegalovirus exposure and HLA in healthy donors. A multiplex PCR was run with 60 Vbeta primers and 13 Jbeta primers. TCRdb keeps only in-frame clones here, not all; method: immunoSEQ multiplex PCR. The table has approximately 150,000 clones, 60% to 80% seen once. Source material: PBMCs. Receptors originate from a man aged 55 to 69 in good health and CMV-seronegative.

The CDR3 nucleotides read TGTGCCAGCAGCTTGGGACAGGGGGCCGGTGAGCAGTACTTC. Amino acids: CASSLGQGAGEQYF. This chain joins TRBV11-3 and TRBJ2-7; 12 bases map to TRBD1. The length of the CDR3 is 14 residues. The germline V gene encodes CDR1 SGHNT and CDR2 YENEEA. The junction had 4 bases not matched to a gene; V was cut back by 3 bases and J by 7 bases.

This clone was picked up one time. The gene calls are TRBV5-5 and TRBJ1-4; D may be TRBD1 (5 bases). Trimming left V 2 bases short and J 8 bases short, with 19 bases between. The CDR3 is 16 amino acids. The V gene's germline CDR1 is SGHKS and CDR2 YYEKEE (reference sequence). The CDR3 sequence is CASSFYFRQGLEKLFF. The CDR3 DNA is TGTGCCAGCAGCTTTTATTTTCGGCAGGGTCTCGAAAAACTGTTTTTT.

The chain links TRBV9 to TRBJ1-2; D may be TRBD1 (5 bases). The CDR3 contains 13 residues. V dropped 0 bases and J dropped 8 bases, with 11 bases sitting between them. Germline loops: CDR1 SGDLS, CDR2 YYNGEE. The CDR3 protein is CASSVAGGYGYTF. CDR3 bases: TGTGCCAGCAGCGTAGCGGGGGGATACGGCTACACCTTC.

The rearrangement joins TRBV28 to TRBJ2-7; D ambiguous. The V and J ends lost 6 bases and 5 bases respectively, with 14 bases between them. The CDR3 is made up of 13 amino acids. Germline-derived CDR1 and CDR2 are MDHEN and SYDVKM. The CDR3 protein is CASRSQNVDEQYF. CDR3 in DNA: TGTGCCAGCAGGTCCCAGAATGTGGACGAGCAGTACTTC.

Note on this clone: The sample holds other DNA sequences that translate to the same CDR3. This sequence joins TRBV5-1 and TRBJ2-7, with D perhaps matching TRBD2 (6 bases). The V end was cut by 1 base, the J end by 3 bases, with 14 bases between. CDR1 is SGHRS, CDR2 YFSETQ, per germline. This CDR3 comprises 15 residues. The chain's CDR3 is CASSLFGSGLYEQYF. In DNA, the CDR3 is TGCGCCAGCAGCTTGTTCGGGAGCGGTCTCTACGAGCAGTACTTC.

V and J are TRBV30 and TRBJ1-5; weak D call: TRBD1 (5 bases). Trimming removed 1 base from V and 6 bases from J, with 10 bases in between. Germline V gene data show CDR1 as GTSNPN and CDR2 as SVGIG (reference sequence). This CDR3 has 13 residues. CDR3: CAWSGGWGQPQHF. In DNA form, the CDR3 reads TGTGCCTGGAGTGGGGGCTGGGGTCAGCCCCAGCATTTT.

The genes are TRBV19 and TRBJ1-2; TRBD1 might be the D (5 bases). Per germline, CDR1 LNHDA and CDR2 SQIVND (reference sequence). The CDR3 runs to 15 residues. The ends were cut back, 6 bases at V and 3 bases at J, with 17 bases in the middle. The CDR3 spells CASSPGGTAHYGYTF. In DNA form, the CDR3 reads TGTGCCAGTAGCCCTGGGGGGACGGCTCACTATGGCTACACCTTC. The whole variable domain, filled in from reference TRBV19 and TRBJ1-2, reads DGGITQSPKYLFRKEGQNVTLSCEQNLNHDAMYWYRQDPGQGLRLIYYSQIVNDFQKGDIAEGYSVSREKKESFPLTVTSAQKNPTAFYLCASSPGGTAHYGYTFGSGTRLTVV.

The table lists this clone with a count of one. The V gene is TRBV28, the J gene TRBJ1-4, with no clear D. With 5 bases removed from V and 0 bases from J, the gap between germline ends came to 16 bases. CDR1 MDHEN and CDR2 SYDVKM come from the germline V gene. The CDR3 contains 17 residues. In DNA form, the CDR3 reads TGTGCCAGCAGTCTCTGGACGGACTTAGCAACTAATGAAAAACTGTTTTTT. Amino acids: CASSLWTDLATNEKLFF.

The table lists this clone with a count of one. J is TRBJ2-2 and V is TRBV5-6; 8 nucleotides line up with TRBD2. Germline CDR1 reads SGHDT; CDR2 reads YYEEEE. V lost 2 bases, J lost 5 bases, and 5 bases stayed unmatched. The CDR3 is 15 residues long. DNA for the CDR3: TGTGCCAGCAGCTTCGGGCCTAGCGGGACCGGGGAGCTGTTTTTT. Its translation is CASSFGPSGTGELFF.

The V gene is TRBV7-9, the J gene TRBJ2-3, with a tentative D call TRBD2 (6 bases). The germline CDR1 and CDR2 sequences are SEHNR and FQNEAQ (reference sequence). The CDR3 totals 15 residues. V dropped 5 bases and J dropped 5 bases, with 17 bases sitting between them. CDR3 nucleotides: TGTGCCAGCAGCCGCTGGGACTCGATTCAAGATACGCAGTATTTT. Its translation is CASSRWDSIQDTQYF.

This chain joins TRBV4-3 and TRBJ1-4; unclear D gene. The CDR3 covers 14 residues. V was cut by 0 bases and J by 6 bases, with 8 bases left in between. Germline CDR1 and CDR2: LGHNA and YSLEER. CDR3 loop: CASSQEITDEKLFF. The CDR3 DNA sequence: TGCGCCAGCAGCCAAGAAATTACTGATGAAAAACTGTTTTTT.

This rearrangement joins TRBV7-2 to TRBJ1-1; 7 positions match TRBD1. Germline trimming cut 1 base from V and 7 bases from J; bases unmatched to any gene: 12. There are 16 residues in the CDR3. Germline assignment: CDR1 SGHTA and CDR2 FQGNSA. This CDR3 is CASSLGGTGAQGEAFF. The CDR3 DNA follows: TGTGCCAGCAGCTTAGGAGGAACAGGGGCCCAGGGTGAAGCTTTCTTT.

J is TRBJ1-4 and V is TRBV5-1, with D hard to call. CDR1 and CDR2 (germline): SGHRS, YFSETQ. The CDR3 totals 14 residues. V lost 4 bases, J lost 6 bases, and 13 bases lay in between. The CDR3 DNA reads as TGCGCCAGCAGCCTCGGGAGGCAAGATGAAAAACTGTTTTTT. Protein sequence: CASSLGRQDEKLFF.

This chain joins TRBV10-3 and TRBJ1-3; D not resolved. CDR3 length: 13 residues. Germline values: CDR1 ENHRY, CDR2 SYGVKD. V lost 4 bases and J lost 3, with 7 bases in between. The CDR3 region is CAISGVDGNTIYF. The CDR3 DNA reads TGTGCCATCAGTGGAGTAGATGGAAACACCATATATTTT.

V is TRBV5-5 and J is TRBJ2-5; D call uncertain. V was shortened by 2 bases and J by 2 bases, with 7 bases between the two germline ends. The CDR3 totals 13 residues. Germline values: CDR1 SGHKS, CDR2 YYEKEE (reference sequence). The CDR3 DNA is TGTGCCAGCAGCTTTTATTCGCAAGAGACCCAGTACTTC. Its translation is CASSFYSQETQYF.

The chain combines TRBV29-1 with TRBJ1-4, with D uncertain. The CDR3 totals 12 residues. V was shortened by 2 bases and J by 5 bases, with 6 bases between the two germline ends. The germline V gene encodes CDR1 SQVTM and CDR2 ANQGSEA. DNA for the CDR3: TGCAGCGTTGAATGGGCCAATGAAAAACTGTTTTTT. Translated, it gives CSVEWANEKLFF.

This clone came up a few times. The CDR3 DNA is TGTGCCAGCAGTGAAGCTAGCGGGAGCTCCTACGAGCAGTACTTC. Amino acid sequence: CASSEASGSSYEQYF. This sequence joins TRBV6-1 and TRBJ2-7; 9 bases match TRBD2. Unmatched junction bases numbered 0, after V lost 0 bases and J lost 0 bases. The length of the CDR3 is 15 residues. CDR1 MNHNS and CDR2 SASEGT come from the germline V gene.

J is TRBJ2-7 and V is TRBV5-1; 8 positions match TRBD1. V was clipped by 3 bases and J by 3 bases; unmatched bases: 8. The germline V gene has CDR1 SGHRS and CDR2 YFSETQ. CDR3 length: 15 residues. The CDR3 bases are TGCGCCAGCAGCTCGTCCGGGACAGGATTCTACGAGCAGTACTTC. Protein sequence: CASSSSGTGFYEQYF.

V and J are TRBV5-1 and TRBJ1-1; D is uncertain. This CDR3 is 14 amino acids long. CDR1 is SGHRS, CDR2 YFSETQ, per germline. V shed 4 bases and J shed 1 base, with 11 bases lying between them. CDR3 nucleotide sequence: TGCGCCAGCAGCACCCCCGGAGCGAACACTGAAGCTTTCTTT. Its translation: CASSTPGANTEAFF.

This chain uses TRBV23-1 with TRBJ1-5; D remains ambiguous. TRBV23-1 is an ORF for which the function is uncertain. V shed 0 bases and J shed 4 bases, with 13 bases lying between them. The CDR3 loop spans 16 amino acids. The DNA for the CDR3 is TGCGCCAGCAGTCAATCAACGGTAATCGAAAATCAGCCCCAGCATTTT. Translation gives CASSQSTVIENQPQHF.

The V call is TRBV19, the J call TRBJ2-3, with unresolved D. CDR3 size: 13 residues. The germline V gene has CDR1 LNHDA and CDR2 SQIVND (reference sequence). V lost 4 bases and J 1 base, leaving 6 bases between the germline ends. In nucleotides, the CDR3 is TGTGCCAGTAGTACGCTAGGCACAGATACGCAGTATTTT. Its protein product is CASSTLGTDTQYF.

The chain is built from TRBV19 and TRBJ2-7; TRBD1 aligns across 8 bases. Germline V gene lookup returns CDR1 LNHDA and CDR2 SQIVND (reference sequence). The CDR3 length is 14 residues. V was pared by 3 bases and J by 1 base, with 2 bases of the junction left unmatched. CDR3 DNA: TGTGCCAGTAGTATTCAGGGGGCTTCCTACGAGCAGTACTTC. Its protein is CASSIQGASYEQYF.

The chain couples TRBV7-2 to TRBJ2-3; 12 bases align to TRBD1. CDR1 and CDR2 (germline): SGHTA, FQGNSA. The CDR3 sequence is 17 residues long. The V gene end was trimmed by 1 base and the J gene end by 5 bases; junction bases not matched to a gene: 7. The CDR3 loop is CASSLVGTGGGVDTQYF. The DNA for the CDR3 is TGTGCCAGCAGCTTAGTCGGGACAGGGGGCGGGGTAGATACGCAGTATTTT.

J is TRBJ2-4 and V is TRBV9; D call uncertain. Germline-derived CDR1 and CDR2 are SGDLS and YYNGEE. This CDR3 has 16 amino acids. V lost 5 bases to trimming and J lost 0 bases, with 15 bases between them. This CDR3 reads CASSDESRGAKNIQYF. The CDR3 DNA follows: TGTGCCAGCAGTGACGAGAGCCGAGGAGCCAAAAACATTCAGTACTTC.

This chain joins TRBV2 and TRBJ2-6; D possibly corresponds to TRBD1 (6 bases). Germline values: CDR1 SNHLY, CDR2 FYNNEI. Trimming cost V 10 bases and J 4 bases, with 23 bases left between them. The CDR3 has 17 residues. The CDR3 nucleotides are TGTGCCACCCAACGAACGCCAACAGGGCCGGGGGCCAACGTCCTGACTTTC. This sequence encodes CATQRTPTGPGANVLTF.

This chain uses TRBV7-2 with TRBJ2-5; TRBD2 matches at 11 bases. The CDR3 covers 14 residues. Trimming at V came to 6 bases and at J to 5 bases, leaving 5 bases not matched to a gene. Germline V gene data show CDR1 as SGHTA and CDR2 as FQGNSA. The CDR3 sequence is CASRSLAGAETQYF. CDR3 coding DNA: TGTGCCAGCAGGTCACTAGCGGGAGCTGAGACCCAGTACTTC.

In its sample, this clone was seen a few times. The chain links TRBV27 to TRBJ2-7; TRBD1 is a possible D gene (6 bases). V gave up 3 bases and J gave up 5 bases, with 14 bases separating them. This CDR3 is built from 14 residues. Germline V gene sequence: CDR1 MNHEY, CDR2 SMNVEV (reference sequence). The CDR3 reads CASSFADSSHEQYF. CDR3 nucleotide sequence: TGTGCCAGCAGTTTTGCGGACAGTTCCCACGAGCAGTACTTC.

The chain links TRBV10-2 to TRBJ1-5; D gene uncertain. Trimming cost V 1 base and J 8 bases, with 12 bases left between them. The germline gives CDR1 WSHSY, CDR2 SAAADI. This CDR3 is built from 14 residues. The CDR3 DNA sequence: TGCGCCAGCAGTGAGTTAATTCGGGGTGAGCCCCAGCATTTT. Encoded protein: CASSELIRGEPQHF.

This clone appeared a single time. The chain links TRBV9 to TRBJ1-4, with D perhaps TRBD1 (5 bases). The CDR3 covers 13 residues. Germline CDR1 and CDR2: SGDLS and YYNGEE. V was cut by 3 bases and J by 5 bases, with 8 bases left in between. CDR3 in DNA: TGTGCCAGCAGCGGGGGCCTAAATGAAAAACTGTTTTTT. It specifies CASSGGLNEKLFF.

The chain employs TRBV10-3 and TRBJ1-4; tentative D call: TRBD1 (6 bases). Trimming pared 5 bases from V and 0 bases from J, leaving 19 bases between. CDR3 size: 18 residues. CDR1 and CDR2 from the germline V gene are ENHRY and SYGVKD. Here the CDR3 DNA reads TGTGCCATCAGTACAGGGCCCCCATCCCCGACAACTAATGAAAAACTGTTTTTT. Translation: CAISTGPPSPTTNEKLFF.